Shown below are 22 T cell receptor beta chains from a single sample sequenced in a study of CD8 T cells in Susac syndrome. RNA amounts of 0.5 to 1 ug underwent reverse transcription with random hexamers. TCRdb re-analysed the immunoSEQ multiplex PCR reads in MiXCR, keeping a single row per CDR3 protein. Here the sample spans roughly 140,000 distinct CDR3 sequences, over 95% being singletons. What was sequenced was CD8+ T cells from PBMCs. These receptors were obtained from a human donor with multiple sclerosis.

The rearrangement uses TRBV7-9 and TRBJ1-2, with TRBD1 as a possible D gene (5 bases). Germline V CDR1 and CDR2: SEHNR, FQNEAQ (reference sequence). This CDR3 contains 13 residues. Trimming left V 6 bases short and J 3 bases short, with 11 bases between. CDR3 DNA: TGTGCCAGCAGTGGGGGTGTCGACTATGGCTACACCTTC. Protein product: CASSGGVDYGYTF.

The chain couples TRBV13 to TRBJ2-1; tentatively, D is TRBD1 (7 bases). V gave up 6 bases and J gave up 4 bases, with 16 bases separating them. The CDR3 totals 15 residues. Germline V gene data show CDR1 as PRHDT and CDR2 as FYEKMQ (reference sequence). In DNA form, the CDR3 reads TGTGCCAGCAGTTTCAGGGGGGCCCTATACAATGAGCAGTTCTTC. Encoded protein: CASSFRGALYNEQFF.

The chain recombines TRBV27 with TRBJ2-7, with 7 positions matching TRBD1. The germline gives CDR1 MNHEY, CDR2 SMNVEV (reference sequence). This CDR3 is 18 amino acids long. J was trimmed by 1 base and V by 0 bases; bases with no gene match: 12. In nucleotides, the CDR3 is TGTGCCAGCAGTTTATCGGTTCCCACAGGGGCAGTATCCTACGAGCAGTACTTC. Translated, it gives CASSLSVPTGAVSYEQYF.

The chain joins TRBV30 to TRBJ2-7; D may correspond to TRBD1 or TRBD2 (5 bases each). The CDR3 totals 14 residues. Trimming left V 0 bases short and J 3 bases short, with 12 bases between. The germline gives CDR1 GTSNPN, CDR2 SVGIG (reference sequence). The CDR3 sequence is CAWSVFHGGYEQYF. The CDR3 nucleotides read TGTGCCTGGAGTGTATTCCATGGGGGCTACGAGCAGTACTTC.

As DNA, the CDR3 is TGTGCCAGCAGCCAGGGAAGTCACACTGAAGCTTTCTTT. The encoded protein is CASSQGSHTEAFF. The chain employs TRBV9 and TRBJ1-1, with D perhaps TRBD1 (5 bases). Germline CDR1 reads SGDLS; CDR2 reads YYNGEE. CDR3 length equals 13 residues. Trimming pared 4 bases from V and 3 bases from J, leaving 10 bases between.

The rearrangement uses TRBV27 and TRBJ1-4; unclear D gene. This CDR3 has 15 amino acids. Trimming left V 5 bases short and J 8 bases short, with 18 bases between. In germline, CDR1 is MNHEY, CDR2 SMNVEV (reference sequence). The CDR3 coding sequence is TGTGCCAGCAGTCCTGTTGCCGCCGGAGTGGAAAAACTGTTTTTT. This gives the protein CASSPVAAGVEKLFF. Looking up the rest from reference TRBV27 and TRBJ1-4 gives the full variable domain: EAQVTQNPRYLITVTGKKLTVTCSQNMNHEYMSWYRQDPGLGLRQIYYSMNVEVTDKGDVPEGYKVSRKEKRNFPLILESPSPNQTSLYFCASSPVAAGVEKLFFGSGTQLSVL.

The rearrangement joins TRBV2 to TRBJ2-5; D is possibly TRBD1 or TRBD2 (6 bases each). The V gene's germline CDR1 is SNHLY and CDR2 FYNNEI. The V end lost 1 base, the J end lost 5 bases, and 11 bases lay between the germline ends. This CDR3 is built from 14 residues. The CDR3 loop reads CASSEEGGGETQYF. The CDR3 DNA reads TGTGCCAGCAGTGAAGAGGGGGGCGGGGAGACCCAGTACTTC.

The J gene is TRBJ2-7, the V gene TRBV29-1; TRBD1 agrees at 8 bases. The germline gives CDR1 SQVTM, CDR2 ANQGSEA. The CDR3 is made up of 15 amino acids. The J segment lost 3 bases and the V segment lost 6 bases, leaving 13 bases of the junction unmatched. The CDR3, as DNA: TGCAGCGTGAGCGGACCGGGACAGGCTTTCTACGAGCAGTACTTC. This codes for CSVSGPGQAFYEQYF.

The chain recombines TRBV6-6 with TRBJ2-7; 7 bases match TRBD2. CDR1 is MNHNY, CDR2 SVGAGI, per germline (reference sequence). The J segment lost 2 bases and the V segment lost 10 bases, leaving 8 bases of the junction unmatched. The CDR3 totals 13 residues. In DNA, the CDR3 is TGTGCCACCGGGGGGAGGGCTGCCTACGAGCAGTACTTC. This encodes CATGGRAAYEQYF.

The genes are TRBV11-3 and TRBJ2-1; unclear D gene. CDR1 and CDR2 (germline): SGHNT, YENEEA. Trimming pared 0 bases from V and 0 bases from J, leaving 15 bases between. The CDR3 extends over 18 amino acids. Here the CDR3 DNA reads TGTGCCAGCAGCTTAGAGGGTGCGGCGGCCAGCTCCTACAATGAGCAGTTCTTC. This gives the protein CASSLEGAAASSYNEQFF.

The CDR3 DNA sequence: TGTGCCAGCAGCCCAGCCCCGGCGACAGGAGTAAATTCACCCCTCCACTTT. Its translation: CASSPAPATGVNSPLHF. V is TRBV9 and J is TRBJ1-6; TRBD1 is a possible D gene (6 bases). V gave up 4 bases and J gave up 7 bases, with 21 bases separating them. This CDR3 contains 17 residues. Germline CDR1 is SGDLS and CDR2 is YYNGEE.

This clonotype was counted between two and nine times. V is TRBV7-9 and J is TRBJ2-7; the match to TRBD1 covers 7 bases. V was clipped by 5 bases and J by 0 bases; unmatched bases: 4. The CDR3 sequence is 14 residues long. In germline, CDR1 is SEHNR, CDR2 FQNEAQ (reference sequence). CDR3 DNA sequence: TGTGCCAGCAGCGGGACAGAGAGCTCCTACGAGCAGTACGTC. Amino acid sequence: CASSGTESSYEQYV.

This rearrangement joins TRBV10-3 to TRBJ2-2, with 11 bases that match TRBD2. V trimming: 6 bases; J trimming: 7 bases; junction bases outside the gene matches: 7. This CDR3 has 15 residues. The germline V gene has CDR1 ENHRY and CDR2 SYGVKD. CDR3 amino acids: CAIRTPSGGFGELFF. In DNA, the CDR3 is TGTGCCATCAGGACACCTAGCGGGGGGTTCGGGGAGCTGTTTTTT.

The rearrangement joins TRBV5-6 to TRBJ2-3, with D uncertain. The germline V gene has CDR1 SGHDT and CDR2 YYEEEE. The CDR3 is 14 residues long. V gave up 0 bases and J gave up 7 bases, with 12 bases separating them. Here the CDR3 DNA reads TGTGCCAGCAGCTTGGGGGCCTCGCCCTATACGCAGTATTTT. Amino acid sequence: CASSLGASPYTQYF.

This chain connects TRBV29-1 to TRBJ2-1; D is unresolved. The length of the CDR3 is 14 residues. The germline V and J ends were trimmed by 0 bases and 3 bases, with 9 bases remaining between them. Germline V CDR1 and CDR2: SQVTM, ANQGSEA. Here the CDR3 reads CSVEDPSSYNEQFF. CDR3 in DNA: TGCAGCGTTGAAGATCCGTCTAGCTACAATGAGCAGTTCTTC.

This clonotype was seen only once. CDR3 nucleotide sequence: TGCGCCAGCAGCCAAGATCCAGCGGGGGGGCAAGAGACCCAGTACTTC. This sequence encodes CASSQDPAGGQETQYF. The V call is TRBV4-1, the J call TRBJ2-5; 10 bases fit TRBD2. J was trimmed by 2 bases and V by 0 bases; bases with no gene match: 3. CDR3 length equals 16 residues. The germline CDR1 and CDR2 sequences are MGHRA and YSYEKL.

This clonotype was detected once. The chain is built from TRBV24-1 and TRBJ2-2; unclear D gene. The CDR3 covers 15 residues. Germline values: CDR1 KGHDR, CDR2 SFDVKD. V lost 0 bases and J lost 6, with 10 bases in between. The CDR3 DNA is TGTGCCACCAGTGATTTGCCCGTCCCCGCCGGGGAGCTGTTTTTT. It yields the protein CATSDLPVPAGELFF.

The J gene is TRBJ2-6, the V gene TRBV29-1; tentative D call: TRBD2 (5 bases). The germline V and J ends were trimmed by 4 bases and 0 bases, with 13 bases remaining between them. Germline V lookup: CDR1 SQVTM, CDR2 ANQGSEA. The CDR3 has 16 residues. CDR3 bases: TGCAGCGTTGTCCCCTACGGGGACTCTGGGGCCAACGTCCTGACTTTC. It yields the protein CSVVPYGDSGANVLTF.

The CDR3 is CASRGETGWNSPLHF. CDR3 coding DNA: TGTGCCAGCAGGGGAGAGACAGGGTGGAATTCACCCCTCCACTTT. The V call is TRBV2, the J call TRBJ1-6, with TRBD1 matching over 7 bases. The CDR3 runs to 15 residues. Unmatched junction bases numbered 9, after V lost 6 bases and J lost 7 bases. The germline V gene has CDR1 SNHLY and CDR2 FYNNEI.

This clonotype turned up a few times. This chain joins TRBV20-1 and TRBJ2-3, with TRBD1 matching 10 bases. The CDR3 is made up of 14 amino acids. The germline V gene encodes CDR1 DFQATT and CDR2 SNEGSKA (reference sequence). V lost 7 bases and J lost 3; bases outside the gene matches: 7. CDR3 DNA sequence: TGCAGTGGTACCGGGACAGGGGAGACAGATACGCAGTATTTT. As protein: CSGTGTGETDTQYF.

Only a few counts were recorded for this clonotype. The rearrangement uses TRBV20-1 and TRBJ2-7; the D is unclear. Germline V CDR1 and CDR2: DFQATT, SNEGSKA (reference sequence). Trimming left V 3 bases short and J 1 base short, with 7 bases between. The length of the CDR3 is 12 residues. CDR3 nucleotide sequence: TGCAGTGCTAGGACGGTGTCCTACGAGCAGTACTTC. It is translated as CSARTVSYEQYF.

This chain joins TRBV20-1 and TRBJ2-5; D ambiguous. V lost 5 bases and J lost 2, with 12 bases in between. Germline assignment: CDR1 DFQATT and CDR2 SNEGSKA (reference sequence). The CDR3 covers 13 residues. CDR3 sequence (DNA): TGCAGTGCTCCCGGTAAAGGTCAAGAGACCCAGTACTTC. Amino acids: CSAPGKGQETQYF.